The 2 T cell receptor beta chains reported below all come from one sample, sequenced in a study of shared clonotypes between healthy human individuals. In the naive CD8 group, cells lacked CD45RO and were positively selected for CCR7, so terminally differentiated effector memory CD45RA+ cells were left out. Repertoires were generated with immunoSEQ multiplex PCR, while TCRdb's copy carries only in-frame clones and drops some. Among a few million clones listed, 93% were seen once. The source material was naive CD8+ T cells from PBMCs. The receptors come from a young man in good health. Some clones in this sample may be carry-over from other donors' samples.

The chain employs TRBV6-5 and TRBJ1-5, with D possibly matching TRBD1 (6 bases). V gave up 2 bases and J gave up 7 bases, with 12 bases separating them. Germline CDR1 reads MNHEY; CDR2 reads SVGAGI. This CDR3 has 14 residues. CDR3 DNA: TGTGCCAGCAGTTACGGGGGCCGGGGCCAGCCCCAGCATTTT. Its protein is CASSYGGRGQPQHF.

This rearrangement joins TRBV9 to TRBJ1-3; D is undetermined. V dropped 0 bases and J dropped 0 bases, with 13 bases sitting between them. This CDR3 spans 17 amino acids. The germline V gene has CDR1 SGDLS and CDR2 YYNGEE. The DNA for the CDR3 is TGTGCCAGCAGCGTAGATGTGACACGGAGCTCTGGAAACACCATATATTTT. Its protein product is CASSVDVTRSSGNTIYF.